The text below deals with one T cell receptor beta chain. The sample originates from a study of metastatic and nonmetastatic thyroid tumors. V was cut by 6 bases and J by 11 bases, with 13 bases left in between. The CDR3 extends over 11 amino acids. CDR1 MDHEN and CDR2 SYDVKM come from the germline V gene. No patient received treatment before thyroid surgery. TCRdb re-called the PCR reads with MiXCR. The data show roughly 28,000 clones, roughly 24% seen once. This rearrangement joins TRBV28 to TRBJ1-2, with a weak D call TRBD1 (6 bases). The source of this sequence is a female donor with papillary thyroid cancer or a benign thyroid nodule (not recorded which). Some clones in this sample may be carry-over from other donors' samples. The source material was blood. The CDR3 region is CASSYREGYTF. In DNA, the CDR3 is TGTGCCAGCAGCTACAGGGAAGGATACACCTTC.